The entry below describes one T cell receptor beta chain. What it binds is unknown. This specimen comes from a study of cytomegalovirus exposure and HLA in healthy donors. Study in general: T cells numbering about 179 million yielded 117 million unique TCR beta sequences in an earlier analysis.

Study observations and caveats: Among immune exposure information, only CMV serostatus was available. From TCR beta sequences, most subjects' HLA-A and HLA-B alleles were reportedly predicted accurately.

The V gene's germline CDR1 is PRHDT and CDR2 FYEKMQ (reference sequence). With V trimmed by 5 bases and J by 0 bases, 4 bases remained unmatched. The CDR3 extends over 14 amino acids. This PCR relied on a set of 60 Vbeta primers and 13 Jbeta primers. Measured with immunoSEQ multiplex PCR; TCRdb has only the in-frame clones, and not every one. The listing records tens of thousands of clones. While unrecorded immune exposures were likely, the donors were nominally healthy when sampled. Sequencing was performed on PBMCs. The chain couples TRBV13 to TRBJ2-7; 7 nucleotides line up with TRBD1. This receptor was identified in a male donor in good health and CMV-seronegative. CDR3 sequence (DNA): TGTGCCAGCAGCCCGGACAGGCGCTCCTACGAGCAGTACTTC. Translation: CASSPDRRSYEQYF.